The clone carrying this T cell receptor (beta chain) appeared many times. This sample is drawn from a study of Graves' ophthalmopathy and Graves' hyperthyroidism. V was cut by 4 bases and J by 4 bases, with 16 bases left in between. Germline lookup yields CDR1 SGHTA and CDR2 FQGTGA. The CDR3 spans 15 residues. For repertoire sequencing, the TCR beta CDR3 regions were amplified from RNA transcripts. RT-PCR was first run with HTBI primers, then multiplex PCR in a second round. TCRdb processed the multiplex PCR reads anew with MiXCR; each CDR3 protein has one entry. This repertoire shows about 740,000 distinct CDR3 sequences, roughly 41% found once; its top ten account for 40% to 45%.

The V and J genes are TRBV7-3 and TRBJ2-5; possibly TRBD1 for D (6 bases). This TCR was recovered from an adult man with Graves' ophthalmopathy. Sequencing used peripheral blood. CDR3 protein: CASSWIDRPSETQYF. DNA for the CDR3: TGTGCCAGCAGCTGGATCGACAGGCCATCAGAGACCCAGTACTTC. Filled out from reference TRBV7-3 and TRBJ2-5, the complete variable domain reads GAGVSQTPSNKVTEKGKYVELRCDPISGHTALYWYRQSLGQGPEFLIYFQGTGAADDSGLPNDRFFAVRPEGSVSTLKIQRTERGDSAVYLCASSWIDRPSETQYFGPGTRLLVL.